This is a list of T cell receptor beta chains from one sample in a study of CD4+ T cells in melanoma. Assay: immunoSEQ multiplex PCR; the TCRdb copy retains only in-frame clones and omits some. This table has around 100,000 clones, 80% to 95% appearing once. The sample comprised peripheral blood. All receptors derive from a human donor with melanoma. Both conserved end residues are trimmed from each CDR3.

j_call,v_call,cdr3_aa
TRBJ2-3,TRBV4-1,ASSQDPGGGSGTDTQY
TRBJ1-1,TRBV7-9,ASLGENTEAF
TRBJ2-5,TRBV11-2,ASSLTRGTGGKETQY
TRBJ2-7,TRBV10-3,AISQVSYEQY
TRBJ1-1,TRBV7-2,ASSLDRGPGAF
TRBJ2-3,TRBV7-3,ASSLGTSQDTQY
TRBJ2-1,TRBV5-1,ASSPAIYNEQF
TRBJ2-5,TRBV2,ASLTGPRETQY
TRBJ2-7,TRBV4-3,ASSQAPQATYEQY
TRBJ1-4,TRBV7-2,ASSLVRTGGLNEKLF
TRBJ2-1,TRBV5-4,ASSLGPGVNEQF
TRBJ2-1,TRBV4-2,ASSLPLAGSSYNEQF
TRBJ2-7,TRBV10-3,AIYNVDWKTYEQY
TRBJ2-3,TRBV5-1,ASSSTGTIRFGTQY
TRBJ1-1,TRBV2,ASGRDTEAF
TRBJ2-7,TRBV5-1,ASSPLTSGAGGGEQY
TRBJ2-6,TRBV27,ASTRQGAGANVLT
TRBJ1-5,TRBV6-6,ASSYFGQSNQPQH
TRBJ1-5,TRBV30,AWSVMDRANQPQH
TRBJ2-7,TRBV6-1,ASGWSEQY
TRBJ2-3,TRBV7-9,ASSPRGVDTQY
TRBJ2-2,TRBV10-3,AISESGQGRAGELF
TRBJ2-1,TRBV5-5,ASREASYNEQF
TRBJ2-2,TRBV5-1,ASGFGAEDTGELF
TRBJ1-2,TRBV7-7,ASSGTGATLSHDT
TRBJ1-2,TRBV7-9,ASSSGQGYGYT
TRBJ1-3,TRBV6-1,ASSRTGGRNTIY
TRBJ1-2,TRBV4-3,ASSPQYGNGYT
TRBJ2-1,TRBV19,ANGDWNNEQF
TRBJ2-7,TRBV28,ASRPGQTSSYEQY
TRBJ2-2,TRBV19,ASSISGVDTGELF
TRBJ2-4,TRBV29-1,SVEPAFIGYSSPWENIQY
TRBJ2-2,TRBV28,ASTSGGAGTGELF
TRBJ1-5,TRBV7-8,ASSFSGDNQPQH
TRBJ1-1,TRBV6-6,ASSYRATQFAEAF
TRBJ2-7,TRBV5-1,ASSSTGPVVHEQY